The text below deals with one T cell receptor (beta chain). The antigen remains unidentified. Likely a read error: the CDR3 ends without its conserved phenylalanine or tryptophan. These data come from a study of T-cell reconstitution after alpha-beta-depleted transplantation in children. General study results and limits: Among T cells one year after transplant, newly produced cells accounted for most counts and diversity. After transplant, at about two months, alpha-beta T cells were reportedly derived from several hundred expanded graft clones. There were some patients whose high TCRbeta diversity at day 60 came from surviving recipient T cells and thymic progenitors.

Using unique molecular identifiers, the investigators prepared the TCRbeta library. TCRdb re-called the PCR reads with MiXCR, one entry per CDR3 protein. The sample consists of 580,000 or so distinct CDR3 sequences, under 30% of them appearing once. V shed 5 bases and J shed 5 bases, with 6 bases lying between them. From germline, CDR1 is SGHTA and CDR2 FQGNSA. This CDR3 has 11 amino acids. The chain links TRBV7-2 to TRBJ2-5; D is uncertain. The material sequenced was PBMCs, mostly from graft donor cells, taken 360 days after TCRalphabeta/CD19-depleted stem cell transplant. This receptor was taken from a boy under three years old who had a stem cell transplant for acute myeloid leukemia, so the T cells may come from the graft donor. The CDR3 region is CASSPRETQYL. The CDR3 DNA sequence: TGTGCCAGCAGCCCGCGGGAGACCCAGTACTTG.